A selection of T cell receptor beta chains follows, all from one sample in a study of cytomegalovirus exposure and HLA in healthy donors. The data were produced by immunoSEQ multiplex PCR, yet TCRdb's version contains in-frame clones alone and is incomplete. The table shows about 100,000 clones, with 79% occurring only once. The sequenced sample consisted of PBMCs. The source is a female donor in good health and CMV-seropositive. Both conserved end residues are part of each CDR3. D genes are given only for firm matches. The size entry is marked missing in some rows and otherwise reads once, few, many or a size class.

d_call: NA; clone_size: NA; j_call: TRBJ1-1; v_call: TRBV5-1; cdr3_nt: TGCGCCAGCAGCTTCCCGGGGACTGGAGCAGGGGCTTTCTTT; cdr3_aa: CASSFPGTGAGAFF
d_call: TRBD1; clone_size: NA; j_call: TRBJ1-6; v_call: TRBV4-1; cdr3_nt: TGCGCCAGCAGCCAAGAATCAGGACAGGGGGCTGGTAAGAATTCACCCCTCCACTTT; cdr3_aa: CASSQESGQGAGKNSPLHF
d_call: TRBD2; clone_size: NA; j_call: TRBJ2-2; v_call: TRBV5-1; cdr3_nt: TGCGCCAGCAGCAACGGTCGGGGGGGGCGAACCGGGGAGCTGTTTTTT; cdr3_aa: CASSNGRGGRTGELFF
d_call: NA; clone_size: NA; j_call: TRBJ2-1; v_call: TRBV7-2; cdr3_nt: TGTGCCAGCAGCTCCCAGCCGACTAGGGACAATGAGCAGTTCTTC; cdr3_aa: CASSSQPTRDNEQFF
d_call: NA; clone_size: NA; j_call: TRBJ2-4; v_call: TRBV19; cdr3_nt: TGTGCCAGTAGTATTCCCGTCGGCGGGGGCAACAGTCAGTACTTC; cdr3_aa: CASSIPVGGGNSQYF
d_call: NA; clone_size: NA; j_call: TRBJ2-1; v_call: TRBV6-1; cdr3_nt: TGTGCCAGCAGTGAAGTGGTAGCGCCAGCCTACAATGAGCAGTTCTTC; cdr3_aa: CASSEVVAPAYNEQFF
d_call: NA; clone_size: NA; j_call: TRBJ2-2; v_call: TRBV19; cdr3_nt: TGTGCCAGTAGGCGGGGATCCGGGGAGCTGTTTTTT; cdr3_aa: CASRRGSGELFF
d_call: TRBD1; clone_size: NA; j_call: TRBJ1-4; v_call: TRBV6-5; cdr3_nt: TGTGCCAGCAGACGGGACAGCGCGGATAATGAAAAACTGTTTTTT; cdr3_aa: CASRRDSADNEKLFF
d_call: NA; clone_size: NA; j_call: TRBJ1-3; v_call: TRBV2; cdr3_nt: TGTGCCAGCAGTGGCGTTCGAGGATACTCTGGAAACACCATATATTTT; cdr3_aa: CASSGVRGYSGNTIYF
d_call: NA; clone_size: NA; j_call: TRBJ1-1; v_call: TRBV15; cdr3_nt: TGTGCCACCAGCAGAGATTTTGCAGCTAGTAGGGGCACTGAAGCTTTCTTT; cdr3_aa: CATSRDFAASRGTEAFF
d_call: NA; clone_size: NA; j_call: TRBJ1-5; v_call: TRBV7-8; cdr3_nt: TGTGCCAGCAGCTTAGAGGCAGGGCATCAGCCCCAGCATTTT; cdr3_aa: CASSLEAGHQPQHF
d_call: TRBD1; clone_size: NA; j_call: TRBJ2-7; v_call: TRBV7-6; cdr3_nt: TGTGCCAGCAGCCCGGGACAGGGGAACGAGCAGTACTTC; cdr3_aa: CASSPGQGNEQYF
d_call: TRBD1; clone_size: few; j_call: TRBJ1-1; v_call: TRBV30; cdr3_nt: TGTGCCTGGAGAGAGGGGGCCTTTGAAGCTTTCTTT; cdr3_aa: CAWREGAFEAFF
d_call: TRBD2; clone_size: NA; j_call: TRBJ2-7; v_call: TRBV7-6; cdr3_nt: TGTGCCAGCAGCTTGGGGACTAGCTCCTACGCGCAGTACTTC; cdr3_aa: CASSLGTSSYAQYF
d_call: NA; clone_size: NA; j_call: TRBJ1-5; v_call: TRBV29-1; cdr3_nt: TGCAGCGTTGAGCCCCCCTGGAGGGCCTTTGAGCCCCAGCATTTT; cdr3_aa: CSVEPPWRAFEPQHF
d_call: TRBD1; clone_size: few; j_call: TRBJ1-5; v_call: TRBV7-2; cdr3_nt: TGTGCCAGCAGCTTAGCCCGTGACAGGGGTCAGCCCCAGCATTTT; cdr3_aa: CASSLARDRGQPQHF
d_call: TRBD1; clone_size: NA; j_call: TRBJ2-5; v_call: TRBV7-2; cdr3_nt: TGTGCCAGCAGCTTAGTACAGGGGACGGAGACCCAGTACTTC; cdr3_aa: CASSLVQGTETQYF
d_call: NA; clone_size: NA; j_call: TRBJ1-2; v_call: TRBV6-5; cdr3_nt: TGTGCCAGCAGTACCCGACAGGTTTCCGTCTATGGCTACACCTTC; cdr3_aa: CASSTRQVSVYGYTF
d_call: TRBD1; clone_size: NA; j_call: TRBJ1-2; v_call: TRBV6-5; cdr3_nt: TGTGCCAGCAGCCCATACCGGGACAGAGCCTATGGCTACACCTTC; cdr3_aa: CASSPYRDRAYGYTF
d_call: NA; clone_size: NA; j_call: TRBJ1-1; v_call: TRBV2; cdr3_nt: TGTGCCAGCAGTGAGAGCAGGGGAGCCACTGAAGCTTTCTTT; cdr3_aa: CASSESRGATEAFF
d_call: NA; clone_size: NA; j_call: TRBJ2-1; v_call: TRBV7-9; cdr3_nt: TGTGCCAGCAGCTTAGGCGCAAGTAACAATGAGCAGTTCTTC; cdr3_aa: CASSLGASNNEQFF
d_call: TRBD2; clone_size: NA; j_call: TRBJ2-7; v_call: TRBV11-2; cdr3_nt: TGTGCCAGCAGCTCCCCCTTGGTAGCGGGAGTTGACGAGCAGTACTTC; cdr3_aa: CASSSPLVAGVDEQYF
d_call: TRBD1; clone_size: NA; j_call: TRBJ1-1; v_call: TRBV9; cdr3_nt: TGTGCCAGCAGCGAGGTCCCCGGGACAGTGAACACTGAAGCTTTCTTT; cdr3_aa: CASSEVPGTVNTEAFF
d_call: TRBD2; clone_size: NA; j_call: TRBJ2-1; v_call: TRBV7-2; cdr3_nt: TGTGCCAGCAGGGACCCAGTCTCGCGGGGGTACAATGAGCAGTTCTTC; cdr3_aa: CASRDPVSRGYNEQFF
d_call: TRBD2; clone_size: NA; j_call: TRBJ2-3; v_call: TRBV5-5; cdr3_nt: TGTGCCAGCAGCCGTAGTCCTAGCGGTTCAGATACGCAGTATTTT; cdr3_aa: CASSRSPSGSDTQYF
d_call: TRBD2; clone_size: few; j_call: TRBJ2-1; v_call: TRBV5-1; cdr3_nt: TGCGCCAGCAGCTTGTCTAGTAGCGGGATATCCTACAATGAGCAGTTCTTC; cdr3_aa: CASSLSSSGISYNEQFF
d_call: NA; clone_size: NA; j_call: TRBJ2-2; v_call: TRBV29-1; cdr3_nt: TGCAGCGTTGCGGTGGACACCGGGGAGCTGTTTTTT; cdr3_aa: CSVAVDTGELFF
d_call: NA; clone_size: NA; j_call: TRBJ2-3; v_call: TRBV6-4; cdr3_nt: TGTGCCAGCAGTGTTGGCGGGGGCCACACTCCCACAGATACGCAGTATTTT; cdr3_aa: CASSVGGGHTPTDTQYF
d_call: TRBD1; clone_size: NA; j_call: TRBJ2-7; v_call: TRBV5-1; cdr3_nt: TGCGCCAGTTCCACAGCCCGGACAGGGTCCTACGAGCAGTACTTC; cdr3_aa: CASSTARTGSYEQYF
d_call: TRBD2; clone_size: few; j_call: TRBJ2-3; v_call: TRBV7-2; cdr3_nt: TGTGCCAGCAGCCCCCTAGGTAGCGGGGGGGCAGATACGCAGTATTTT; cdr3_aa: CASSPLGSGGADTQYF
d_call: TRBD2; clone_size: NA; j_call: TRBJ2-3; v_call: TRBV4-2; cdr3_nt: TGTGCCAGCAGCGCAGATAGCGGGGGGCTCAACACAGATACGCAGTATTTT; cdr3_aa: CASSADSGGLNTDTQYF
d_call: NA; clone_size: NA; j_call: TRBJ2-5; v_call: TRBV5-1; cdr3_nt: TGCGCCAGCAGCTTGTCAAGGGGCCAAGAGACCCAGTACTTC; cdr3_aa: CASSLSRGQETQYF
d_call: NA; clone_size: NA; j_call: TRBJ2-7; v_call: TRBV18; cdr3_nt: TGTGCCAGCTCCCCCTCGGCAGGGTCCTACGAGCAGTACTTC; cdr3_aa: CASSPSAGSYEQYF
d_call: NA; clone_size: NA; j_call: TRBJ1-3; v_call: TRBV19; cdr3_nt: TGTGCCAGTAGTGGCCAGACAGTCTCTGGAAACACCATATATTTT; cdr3_aa: CASSGQTVSGNTIYF
d_call: NA; clone_size: NA; j_call: TRBJ1-2; v_call: TRBV19; cdr3_nt: TGTGCCAGTAGGATAAAGACAGATAACTATGGCTACACCTTC; cdr3_aa: CASRIKTDNYGYTF
d_call: TRBD2; clone_size: once; j_call: TRBJ2-1; v_call: TRBV6-5; cdr3_nt: TGTGCCAGCATGCGAGCGGGGGGCCTCTTCAATGAGCAGTTCTTC; cdr3_aa: CASMRAGGLFNEQFF
d_call: NA; clone_size: NA; j_call: TRBJ2-5; v_call: TRBV6-6; cdr3_nt: TGTGCCAGCAGTTACCCCCCTGAAAAAGAGCAGTACTTC; cdr3_aa: CASSYPPEKEQYF
d_call: NA; clone_size: NA; j_call: TRBJ2-2; v_call: TRBV5-1; cdr3_nt: TGCGCCAGCAGCCGAGGATGGAACACCGGGGAGCTGTTTTTT; cdr3_aa: CASSRGWNTGELFF
d_call: TRBD2; clone_size: NA; j_call: TRBJ2-3; v_call: TRBV7-2; cdr3_nt: TGTGCCAGCAGCTTAGCGCTATTGGGCGGGGGGGCAGATACGCAGTATTTT; cdr3_aa: CASSLALLGGGADTQYF
d_call: NA; clone_size: NA; j_call: TRBJ2-3; v_call: TRBV2; cdr3_nt: TGTGCCAGCGCGAGCTCCGGGAGTACGCAGTATTTT; cdr3_aa: CASASSGSTQYF
d_call: NA; clone_size: NA; j_call: TRBJ2-3; v_call: TRBV10-3; cdr3_nt: TGTGCCATCAGTGAAGCGGCTAGCACAGATACGCAGTATTTT; cdr3_aa: CAISEAASTDTQYF
d_call: NA; clone_size: NA; j_call: TRBJ2-7; v_call: TRBV2; cdr3_nt: TGTGCCAGCAGTGAAGCTGGGCCGCAGGCCCGGGAGCAGTACTTC; cdr3_aa: CASSEAGPQAREQYF
d_call: TRBD1; clone_size: NA; j_call: TRBJ2-3; v_call: TRBV25-1; cdr3_nt: TGTGCCAGCCTGGAGCCGGGACAGGTCCTAGGAGGGGATACGCAGTATTTT; cdr3_aa: CASLEPGQVLGGDTQYF
d_call: NA; clone_size: NA; j_call: TRBJ1-3; v_call: TRBV25-1; cdr3_nt: TGTGCCAGCTCAAGAATGGGAGGCGACACCATATATTTT; cdr3_aa: CASSRMGGDTIYF
d_call: TRBD2; clone_size: NA; j_call: TRBJ2-2; v_call: TRBV4-2; cdr3_nt: TGTGCCAGCAGCCCGGTAGCGGGGGGCGCCGGGGAGCTGTTTTTT; cdr3_aa: CASSPVAGGAGELFF
d_call: TRBD1; clone_size: NA; j_call: TRBJ2-3; v_call: TRBV5-1; cdr3_nt: TGCGCCAGCAGCTTGGAGGGACAGGGACCAGATACGCAGTATTTT; cdr3_aa: CASSLEGQGPDTQYF
d_call: NA; clone_size: few; j_call: TRBJ2-7; v_call: TRBV2; cdr3_nt: TGTGCCAGCAGTGAAGGCCTCCCCGGTAGCTCCTACGAGCAGTACTTC; cdr3_aa: CASSEGLPGSSYEQYF
d_call: NA; clone_size: NA; j_call: TRBJ2-5; v_call: TRBV7-6; cdr3_nt: TGTGCCAGCAGCTTATTGGGCAACGGCAGAGCCACTCCGCAGTACTTC; cdr3_aa: CASSLLGNGRATPQYF